The sequence of this TCR beta chain was determined in a study of T cell clonality in common variable immunodeficiency. Patients and controls were mostly of Caucasian heritage. Notes on the study in general: Common variable immunodeficiency TCR beta sequences reportedly had fewer deletions and N-nucleotide insertions. Compared with healthy controls, CVID subjects showed increased TCRbeta clonality, mostly in about a third. Fewer TCRbeta clones were shared among CVID subjects than controls.

Libraries were prepared by immunoSEQ multiplex PCR; TCRdb keeps only in-frame clonotypes and omits some of them. The table records approximately 64,000 clones without singletons, the ten largest covering about 1.5%. The CDR3 sequence is 14 residues long. Germline loops: CDR1 LNHDA, CDR2 SQIVND (reference sequence). V lost 8 bases and J lost 3, with 13 bases in between. This clone was found many times. Its antigen remains unknown. The read falls 3 residues short of the CDR3 end, and the missing part is taken from the germline J gene. This chain links TRBV19 with TRBJ2-2, with D possibly TRBD1 on 5 matching bases. The receptor was isolated from a person between 18 and 75 years old in good health. Sequenced input: peripheral blood mononuclear cells. CDR3 sequence reads: CASPQGKHTGELFF. The CDR3 bases that were read are TGTGCCAGTCCTCAGGGTAAACACACCGGGGAG.